The following is a TCR beta chain sequence with its context. The data originate from a study of blood T cell repertoires in COVID-19. Turning to the study itself: Samples representing acute and convalescent COVID-19 were sourced from the United States, Italy and Spain.

Those who participated ranged in age from roughly 18 to 89 years and resided in about two dozen US areas. Donors were grouped by their self-reported clinical history. Donors in Cohort 3 counted as recovered after two negative PCRs, clearance, or symptom resolution. Profiling relied on immunoSEQ multiplex PCR, and the TCRdb table lists in-frame clones only, not all of them. The sample includes around 200,000 clones, about 85% of them seen just once. This receptor was taken from a man aged 35 to 55 who had recovered from COVID-19. Specimen: PBMCs or T cells enriched from blood (not recorded which).

The chain's CDR3 is CASSDGRGSNQPQHF. The CDR3 region has the DNA TGTGCCAGCAGTGATGGCAGGGGCAGCAATCAGCCCCAGCATTTT. The J gene is TRBJ1-5, the V gene TRBV2, with a tentative D call TRBD1 (6 bases). The CDR3 has 15 amino acids. The V gene's germline CDR1 is SNHLY and CDR2 FYNNEI. Trimming cost V 3 bases and J 1 base, with 10 bases left between them.